This TCR beta chain came from a study of cytomegalovirus exposure and HLA in healthy donors. General study results and limits: Per a later analysis, approximately 16,000 TCR beta sequences showed association with HLA alleles at 0.05 false discovery rate. In a later analysis, common viral pathogens appeared linked to several of the most significant clusters. The authors judged a highly shared variant cluster likely a sequencing artifact. There were some V segments, including TRBV6-2 and TRBV6-3, excluded as indistinguishable.

In the PCR, 60 Vbeta and 13 Jbeta primers were used. Using immunoSEQ multiplex PCR, the repertoire was profiled, and TCRdb retains in-frame clones only, with some absent. Here the sample spans over 90,000 clones, roughly 80% being singletons. This clone was picked up a small number of times. Its specificity is unknown. CDR3 length: 14 residues. Germline CDR1 and CDR2: SGHDT and YYEEEE. V trimming: 5 bases; J trimming: 8 bases; junction bases outside the gene matches: 10. The sample was PBMCs. The chain recombines TRBV5-6 with TRBJ1-2; 9 nucleotides agree with TRBD1. The receptor comes from a man between 35 and 55 years old in good health and CMV-seronegative. CDR3 sequence (DNA): TGTGCCAGCAGGCTTACAGGGGGCGCTGAGGGCTACACCTTC. The encoded protein is CASRLTGGAEGYTF.